The T cell receptor beta chain under discussion was sequenced for a study of response to subunit inactivated influenza vaccine. Findings and limits, study-wide: Authors suggested each seasonal flu vaccination may recruit only limited numbers of new T cells.

Regarding this clonotype: Antigen: not known.

Each CDR3 protein gets one entry after TCRdb re-called the RT-PCR reads with MiXCR. The sample has a few hundred thousand distinct CDR3 sequences, 12% to 15% seen once. The germline CDR1 and CDR2 sequences are SGHAT and FQNNGV. V shed 4 bases and J shed 3 bases, with 13 bases lying between them. The CDR3 runs to 15 residues. This sequence originates from a man aged 45-65 years who received an inactivated influenza vaccine. This material consisted of PBMCs from blood, taken about 13 days after vaccination. The rearrangement joins TRBV11-2 to TRBJ2-4; a possible D gene is TRBD2 (6 bases). CDR3 sequence: CASSSWDGSKNIQYF. The CDR3 bases are TGTGCCAGCAGCTCCTGGGACGGGAGCAAAAACATTCAGTACTTC.